This TCR beta chain was obtained from a study of T-cell memory formation after mild COVID-19. This clonotype was counted a few times. Its specificity is unknown. CDR3 length equals 16 residues. Germline CDR1 and CDR2: SGDLS and YYNGEE. Between the trimmed V and J ends, which lost 4 bases and 2 bases, there was a span of 13 bases. Regarding the study as a whole: CD4+ clones that contracted lay mainly in CM and EM; CD8+ ones lay in EMRA.

A single record per CDR3 protein comes from TCRdb applying MiXCR to the 5' RACE reads. The top ten clones hold about an eighth of a sample with hundreds of thousands of distinct CDR3 sequences, more than 20% of them seen once. The clonotype comes from an adult woman who had mild COVID-19 (a few samples of this study predate the infection). Cell type and time point are not known. The chain couples TRBV9 to TRBJ1-6; unclear D gene. The sequenced sample consisted of PBMCs or a T cell subset sorted from them (not recorded which). In DNA form, the CDR3 reads TGTGCCAGCAGCCCTGGCTTGGGGACCTATAATTCACCCCTCCACTTT. Its protein is CASSPGLGTYNSPLHF.